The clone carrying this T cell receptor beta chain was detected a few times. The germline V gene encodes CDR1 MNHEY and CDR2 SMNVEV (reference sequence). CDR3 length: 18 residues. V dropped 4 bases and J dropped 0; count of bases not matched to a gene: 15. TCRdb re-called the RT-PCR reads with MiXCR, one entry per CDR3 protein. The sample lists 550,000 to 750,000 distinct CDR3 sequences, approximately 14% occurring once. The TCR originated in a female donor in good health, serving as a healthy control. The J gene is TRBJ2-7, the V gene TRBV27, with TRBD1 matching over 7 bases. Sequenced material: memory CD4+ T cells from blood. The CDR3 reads CASSWGPPGQSFSYEQYF. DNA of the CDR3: TGTGCCAGCAGTTGGGGTCCGCCGGGACAGAGCTTCTCCTACGAGCAGTACTTC.